Each of the 3 T cell receptor beta chains below was sequenced from the same sample in a study of T cell responses to AZD1222 COVID-19 vaccine. Here immunoSEQ multiplex PCR was the method, and the copy in TCRdb shows in-frame clones only, minus some. Among roughly 150,000 clones, roughly nine tenths were seen once, and the ten largest hold over 1.2%. This specimen was peripheral blood, taken 28 days after the second AZD1222 dose. All receptors come from an adult who received the AZD1222 COVID-19 vaccine.

V is TRBV6-5 and J is TRBJ2-7; 7 bases agree with TRBD1. The CDR3 sequence is 16 residues long. Trimming removed 0 bases from V and 7 bases from J; junction bases left unmatched: 12. Germline lookup yields CDR1 MNHEY and CDR2 SVGAGI. In nucleotides, the CDR3 is TGTGCCAGCAGTTACTCGTCGTCGACAGGGTTTCTTGAGCAGTACTTC. Amino acids: CASSYSSSTGFLEQYF.

The chain combines TRBV7-5 with TRBJ1-4. TRBV7-5 is listed as a pseudogene. The CDR3 consists of 15 residues. The chain's CDR3 is CVRSLGGRGDEKLFF. The CDR3, as DNA: TGTGTCAGAAGCTTGGGTGGAAGGGGAGATGAAAAACTGTTTTTT.

This clone was observed a handful of times. J is TRBJ1-2 and V is TRBV6-1; D not certain. Trimming took 1 base from V and 1 from J, leaving 10 bases between them. The V gene's germline CDR1 is MNHNS and CDR2 SASEGT. CDR3 length: 15 amino acids. In nucleotides, the CDR3 is TGTGCCAGCAGTGAAGTGACCCTGCTTAACTATGGCTACACCTTC. Its protein product is CASSEVTLLNYGYTF.